This T cell receptor beta chain is from a study of metastatic and nonmetastatic thyroid tumors. On the study more broadly: Repertoires from blood and tumor or nodule tissue of malignant and benign thyroid patients were compared. Study conclusions and caveats: Reportedly, malignant thyroid tumors had significantly higher TCR beta diversity than benign nodules, in blood and tumor.

Original handling: A papillary thyroid cancer distant-metastasis classifier was built from CDR3 differences across clinicopathological groups. MiXCR re-clonotyped the PCR reads for TCRdb. The V and J calls were determined by TCRdb, not by the authors. The sample contains roughly 40,000 clones, 20% to 25% of which appear only once. Remarks on this clone: As yet, its antigen is unknown.

CDR1 and CDR2 from the germline V gene are SGHRS and YFSETQ. Trimming took off 4 bases at V and 8 bases at J, with 15 bases between the two ends. The CDR3 consists of 14 residues. None of the patients had undergone any treatment ahead of thyroid surgery. The chain is built from TRBV5-1 and TRBJ2-2, with unresolved D. What was sequenced was tumor tissue. This clonotype was sampled from a female donor with papillary thyroid cancer or a benign thyroid nodule (not recorded which). Some clones in this sample may be carry-over from other donors' samples. CDR3 residues: CASSRTSESGELFF. The CDR3, as DNA: TGCGCCAGCAGCCGCACCTCAGAATCGGGGGAGCTGTTTTTT.